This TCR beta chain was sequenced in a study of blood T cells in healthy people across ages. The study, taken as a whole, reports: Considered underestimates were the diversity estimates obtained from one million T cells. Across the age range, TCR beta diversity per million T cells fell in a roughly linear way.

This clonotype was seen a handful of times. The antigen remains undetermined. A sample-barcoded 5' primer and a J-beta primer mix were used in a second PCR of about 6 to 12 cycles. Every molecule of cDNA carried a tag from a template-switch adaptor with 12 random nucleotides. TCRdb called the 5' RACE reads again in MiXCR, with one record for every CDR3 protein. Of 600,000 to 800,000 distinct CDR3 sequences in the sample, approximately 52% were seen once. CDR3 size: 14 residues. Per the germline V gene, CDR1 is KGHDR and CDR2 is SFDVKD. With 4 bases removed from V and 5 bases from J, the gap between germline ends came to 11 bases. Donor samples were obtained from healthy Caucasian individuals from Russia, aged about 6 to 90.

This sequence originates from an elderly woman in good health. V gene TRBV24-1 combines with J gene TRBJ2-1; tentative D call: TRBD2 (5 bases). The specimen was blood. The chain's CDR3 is CATSDAGENNEQFF. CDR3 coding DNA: TGTGCCACCAGTGACGCCGGGGAGAACAATGAGCAGTTCTTC.